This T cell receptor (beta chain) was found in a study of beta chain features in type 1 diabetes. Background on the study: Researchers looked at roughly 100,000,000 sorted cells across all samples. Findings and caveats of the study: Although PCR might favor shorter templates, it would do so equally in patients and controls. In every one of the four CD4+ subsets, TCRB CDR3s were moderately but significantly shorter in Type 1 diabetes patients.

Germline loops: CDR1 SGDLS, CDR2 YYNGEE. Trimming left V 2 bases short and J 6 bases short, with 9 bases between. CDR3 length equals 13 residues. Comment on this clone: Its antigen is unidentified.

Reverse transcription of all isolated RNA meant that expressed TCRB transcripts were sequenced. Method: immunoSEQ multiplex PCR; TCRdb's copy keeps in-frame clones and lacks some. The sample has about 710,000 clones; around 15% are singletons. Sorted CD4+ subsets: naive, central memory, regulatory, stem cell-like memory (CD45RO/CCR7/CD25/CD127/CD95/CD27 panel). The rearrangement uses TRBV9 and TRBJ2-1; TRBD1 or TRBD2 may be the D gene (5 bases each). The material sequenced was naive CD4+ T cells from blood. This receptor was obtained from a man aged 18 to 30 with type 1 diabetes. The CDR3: CASSVGAGNEQFF. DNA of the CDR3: TGTGCCAGCAGCGTCGGGGCGGGCAATGAGCAGTTCTTC.